A single sample is the source of the 5 T cell receptor beta chains below, sequenced in a study of T cell responses to AZD1222 COVID-19 vaccine. Libraries were prepared by immunoSEQ multiplex PCR; TCRdb keeps only in-frame clonotypes and omits some of them. The repertoire holds approximately 88,000 clones, with 90% as singletons. The sequences come from peripheral blood, collected 28 days after the second AZD1222 dose. Receptors originate from an adult who received the AZD1222 COVID-19 vaccine.

This sequence joins TRBV28 and TRBJ1-4; TRBD1 matches at 7 bases. Germline CDR1 reads MDHEN; CDR2 reads SYDVKM. V gave up 6 bases and J gave up 7 bases; unmatched junction bases: 11. The CDR3 is made up of 15 amino acids. The CDR3 DNA is TGTGCCAGCAGAGAATCACAGGGGCTGGGTGAAAAACTGTTTTTT. It specifies CASRESQGLGEKLFF.

The V call is TRBV3-1 (or the pseudogene TRBV3-2), the J call TRBJ1-6; D not resolved. The germline gives CDR1 LGHDT, CDR2 YNNKEL (reference sequence). Trimming left V 8 bases short and J 5 bases short, with 13 bases between. CDR3 length equals 14 residues. CDR3 in DNA: TGTGCCAGCTGCGGGGATTGGAATAATTCACCCCTCCACTTT. Translating gives CASCGDWNNSPLHF.

A single count supports this clone. The chain combines TRBV25-1 with TRBJ2-2; the match to TRBD2 covers 12 bases. This CDR3 is built from 18 residues. Unmatched junction bases numbered 8, after V lost 2 bases and J lost 4 bases. From germline, CDR1 is MGHDK and CDR2 SYGVNS. The CDR3 spells CASSELAGGPRVTGELFF. CDR3 nucleotide sequence: TGTGCCAGCAGTGAACTAGCGGGGGGGCCCCGGGTCACCGGGGAGCTGTTTTTT.

V gene TRBV29-1 combines with J gene TRBJ1-6; the D gene is possibly TRBD1 (5 bases). The V gene lost 6 bases and the J gene lost 8 bases, with 8 bases spanning the gap. This CDR3 contains 11 residues. Germline V CDR1 and CDR2: SQVTM, ANQGSEA. The CDR3 loop reads CSVGGDSPLHF. The CDR3 nucleotides read TGCAGCGTGGGGGGGGATTCACCCCTCCACTTT. Full variable domain (rest looked up from reference TRBV29-1 and TRBJ1-6): SAVISQKPSRDICQRGTSLTIQCQVDSQVTMMFWYRQQPGQSLTLIATANQGSEATYESGFVIDKFPISRPNLTFSTLTVSNMSPEDSSIYLCSVGGDSPLHFGNGTRLTVT.

The chain combines TRBV27 with TRBJ1-5, with unresolved D. CDR3 length equals 13 residues. V lost 5 bases and J 5 bases, leaving 10 bases between the germline ends. Germline assignment: CDR1 MNHEY and CDR2 SMNVEV (reference sequence). CDR3 in DNA: TGTGCCAGCAGTAGTACAGACGATCAGCCCCAGCATTTT. Protein: CASSSTDDQPQHF.